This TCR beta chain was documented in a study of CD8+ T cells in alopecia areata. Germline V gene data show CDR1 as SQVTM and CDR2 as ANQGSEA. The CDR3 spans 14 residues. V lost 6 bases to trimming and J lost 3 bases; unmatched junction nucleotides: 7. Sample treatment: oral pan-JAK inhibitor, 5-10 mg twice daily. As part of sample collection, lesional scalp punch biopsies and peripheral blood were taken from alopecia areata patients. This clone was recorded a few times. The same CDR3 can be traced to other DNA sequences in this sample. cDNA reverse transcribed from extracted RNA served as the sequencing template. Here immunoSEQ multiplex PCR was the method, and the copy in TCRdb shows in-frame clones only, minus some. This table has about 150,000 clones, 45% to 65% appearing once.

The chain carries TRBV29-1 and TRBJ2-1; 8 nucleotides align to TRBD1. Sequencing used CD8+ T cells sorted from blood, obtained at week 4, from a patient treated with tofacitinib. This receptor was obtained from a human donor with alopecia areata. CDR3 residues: CSVEDRESYNEQFF. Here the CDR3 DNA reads TGCAGCGTAGAGGACAGGGAAAGCTACAATGAGCAGTTCTTC.